This T cell receptor (beta chain) was sequenced for a study of cytomegalovirus exposure and HLA in healthy donors. PCR used 60 Vbeta primers and 13 Jbeta primers. TCRdb's copy holds only in-frame clones and misses some; the assay was immunoSEQ multiplex PCR. In total, the table holds 100,000 to 150,000 clones. The receptor was derived from a man under 40 in good health and CMV-seronegative. Source material: PBMCs.

The CDR3 loop reads CAWSFTGRDGYTF. CDR3 nucleotides: TGTGCCTGGAGTTTTACAGGGCGGGATGGCTACACCTTC. The rearrangement joins TRBV30 to TRBJ1-2; tentatively, D is TRBD1 (6 bases). Trimming stripped 2 bases from V and 6 bases from J, with 13 bases between. Germline values: CDR1 GTSNPN, CDR2 SVGIG (reference sequence). The CDR3 length is 13 residues.